This is a list of T cell receptor beta chains from one sample in a study of T-cell memory formation after mild COVID-19. TCRdb re-called the 5' RACE reads with MiXCR, one entry per CDR3 protein. The table lists 410,000 or so distinct CDR3 sequences, under 25% of them singletons. What was sequenced was PBMCs or a T cell subset sorted from them (not recorded which). The receptors originated from an adult woman who had mild COVID-19 (a few samples of this study predate the infection). Cell type and time point are not known. The CDR3 runs from the conserved cysteine through the conserved F or W. The order of the fields is D gene, J gene, clone size, V gene, CDR3 DNA, CDR3 protein. D genes are given only for firm matches. Not every row has a clone size; where given, it reads once, few, many or a size class.

>.|TRBJ2-7|few|TRBV5-1
TGCGCCAGCAGCTTGGCTGCTAAACGGAACGAGCAGTACTTC
CASSLAAKRNEQYF
>TRBD1|TRBJ1-5|few|TRBV7-2
TGTGCCAGGTCCCTCGGGACAGGGTATAACAATCAGCCCCAGCATTTT
CARSLGTGYNNQPQHF
>TRBD2|TRBJ2-7|few|TRBV29-1
TGCAGCGTTGAAGGAGTTAGCGGGAGGGCCCGGGGCGAGCAGTACTTC
CSVEGVSGRARGEQYF
>.|TRBJ1-2|few|TRBV2
TGTGCCAGCATGGAGGAGCCCTATGGCTACACCTTC
CASMEEPYGYTF
>.|TRBJ1-5|.|TRBV7-9
TGTGCCAGCAGCGGCGCCGGGGGGACGAGTCAGCCCCAGCATTTT
CASSGAGGTSQPQHF
>.|TRBJ1-1|.|TRBV30
TGTGCCTGGAGTGGGATTTGGGAGGGAGGAGCTTTCTTT
CAWSGIWEGGAFF
>TRBD1|TRBJ1-1|few|TRBV6-2/TRBV6-3
TGTGCCAGCACAAACAGGGGATTAACTGAAGCTTTCTTT
CASTNRGLTEAFF
>.|TRBJ2-2|.|TRBV9
TGTGCCAGCAGCTTTATAGACACCGGGGAGCTGTTTTTT
CASSFIDTGELFF
>.|TRBJ2-6|.|TRBV7-3
TGTGCCAGCAGCTTAGTAGGGGGAGGCTCTGGGGCCAACGTCCTGACTTTC
CASSLVGGGSGANVLTF
>.|TRBJ2-2|few|TRBV3-1
TGTGCCAGCAGCCACCCCGTCGGGGGACAGTCCGCGATCGGGGAGCTGTTTTTT
CASSHPVGGQSAIGELFF
>.|TRBJ1-2|.|TRBV7-9
TGTGCCAGCAGCCCGAAAGGCAGCAACTATGGCTACACCTTC
CASSPKGSNYGYTF
>.|TRBJ2-7|many|TRBV20-1
TGCAGTGCTAGACTATACGAGCAGTACTTC
CSARLYEQYF
>TRBD2|TRBJ2-3|many|TRBV9
TGTGCCAGCAGCCCCCGGGTTAGCGGGGGGGCGAATACGCAGTATTTT
CASSPRVSGGANTQYF
>.|TRBJ2-7|.|TRBV3-1
TGTGCCGCCGGGGTCCACGAGCAGTACTTC
CAAGVHEQYF
>.|TRBJ2-7|.|TRBV7-2
TGTGCCAGCAGCCGAAAAGGTGGGGGGAGCTCCTACGAGCAGTACTTC
CASSRKGGGSSYEQYF
>TRBD2|TRBJ2-1|once|TRBV19
TGTGCCAGTTCCCTCCGGACTAGCGGGGACAATGAGCAGTTCTTC
CASSLRTSGDNEQFF
>TRBD2|TRBJ2-1|few|TRBV20-1
TGCAGTGCTAGCGACGGCGGGGGAGCAACCTACAATGAGCAGTTCTTC
CSASDGGGATYNEQFF
>TRBD2|TRBJ2-5|.|TRBV6-1
TGTGCCAGCAGTGAACAGCGGGGCTACCCTACGGGGGAGACCCAGTACTTC
CASSEQRGYPTGETQYF